These 22 T cell receptor beta chains were sequenced from one sample in a study of T cell responses to AZD1222 COVID-19 vaccine (dated by TCRdb to 2020 to 2023). The library was prepared using the immunoSEQ multiplex PCR assay. Drawn from immuneACCESS, this table holds only the in-frame rearrangements with V and J called that TCRdb kept. Clones are partly lost; checked studies trace under half to an unresolved V gene and leave the rest unexplained. Within this sample are about 130,000 clones, with around 90% of them counted one time only. The top ten clonotypes cover about 2.1% of the sample. The time point label, read with the paper, signifies: baseline before first vaccination. Sequencing used peripheral blood, obtained on day 0 of AZD1222 vaccination. The receptors were sampled from an adult in good health.

Notes on this clone: The junction departs from the called germline gene at one end, perhaps through a read error. The V and J genes are TRBV7-7 and TRBJ2-2; 7 nucleotides line up with TRBD1. The V gene's germline CDR1 is SSHAT and CDR2 FNYEAQ (reference sequence). CDR3 length equals 14 residues. As DNA, the CDR3 is TGTGCTAGCAGCTTAGACAGGGCCACCGGGGAGCTGTTTTTT. Protein: CASSLDRATGELFF.

This rearrangement joins TRBV19 to TRBJ1-2; D unclear. This CDR3 is built from 19 residues. Germline CDR1 and CDR2: LNHDA and SQIVND (reference sequence). The germline V and J ends were trimmed by 0 bases and 3 bases, with 23 bases remaining between them. The CDR3 DNA follows: TGTGCCAGTAGTATAGATCTAGGGTTCTCGCAGCAGTGGGACTATGGCTACACCTTC. Translated: CASSIDLGFSQQWDYGYTF.

The rearrangement joins TRBV5-4 to TRBJ2-5, with a possible D match to TRBD2 (5 bases). The CDR3 totals 15 residues. Germline V gene data show CDR1 as SGHNT and CDR2 as YYREEE (reference sequence). Trimming removed 0 bases from V and 4 bases from J, with 13 bases in between. CDR3: CASSLALTSGETQYF. CDR3 sequence (DNA): TGTGCCAGCAGCTTGGCCTTAACTAGTGGAGAGACCCAGTACTTC.

CDR3 in DNA: TGTGCCAGCAGTCGGGGGACAGTTCCTAATGAAAAACTGTTTTTT. Amino acids: CASSRGTVPNEKLFF. The rearrangement uses TRBV6-5 and TRBJ1-4, with 7 bases matching TRBD1. V shed 5 bases and J 3 bases; nucleotides not matched to a gene: 6. The CDR3 has 15 amino acids. Looked up from germline, CDR1 is MNHEY and CDR2 is SVGAGI.

The chain links TRBV7-9 to TRBJ1-5; D call uncertain. V was pared by 1 base and J by 5 bases, with 6 bases between. The CDR3 has 13 residues. Per germline, CDR1 SEHNR and CDR2 FQNEAQ (reference sequence). The CDR3 is CASSLGPYQPQHF. Written as DNA, the CDR3 is TGTGCCAGCAGCTTAGGGCCCTATCAGCCCCAGCATTTT.

The gene calls are TRBV5-4 and TRBJ2-7, with 8 bases matching TRBD1. Losses at the gene ends were 2 bases for V and 0 bases for J; bases not matched to a gene: 4. The CDR3 spans 15 residues. Germline CDR1 SGHNT, CDR2 YYREEE (reference sequence). Here the CDR3 reads CASSFSQGGSYEQYF. CDR3 DNA: TGTGCCAGCAGCTTTTCACAGGGGGGCTCCTACGAGCAGTACTTC.

The chain employs TRBV11-1 and TRBJ1-6; D is ambiguous. V was cut by 7 bases and J by 6 bases, with 13 bases left in between. From germline, CDR1 is SGHAT and CDR2 FQDESV (reference sequence). This CDR3 region has 14 residues. The CDR3 coding sequence is TGTGCCAGCAATGCGCCGGGCCCTAATTCACCCCTCCACTTT. As protein: CASNAPGPNSPLHF. Combining the CDR3 with reference TRBV11-1 and TRBJ1-6 gives the whole variable domain EAEVAQSPRYKITEKSQAVAFWCDPISGHATLYWYRQILGQGPELLVQFQDESVVDDSQLPKDRFSAERLKGVDSTLKIQPAELGDSAMYLCASNAPGPNSPLHFGNGTRLTVT.

The chain has TRBV6-2 or TRBV6-3 and TRBJ2-6; the D gene is possibly TRBD2 (5 bases). The CDR3 is made up of 16 amino acids. The V end was cut by 0 bases, the J end by 0 bases, with 6 bases between. Per the germline V gene, CDR1 is MNHEY and CDR2 is SVGEGT. The chain's CDR3 is CASSYSGSSGANVLTF. CDR3 bases: TGTGCCAGCAGTTACTCAGGGAGCTCTGGGGCCAACGTCCTGACTTTC.

The V call is TRBV6-2 or TRBV6-3, the J call TRBJ2-2; D is unresolved. Trimming shortened V by 4 bases and J by 3 bases, and 9 bases separated the two germline ends. This CDR3 has 14 residues. CDR1 and CDR2 (germline): MNHEY, SVGEGT. The CDR3 region is CASSSGFDTGELFF. The CDR3 coding sequence is TGTGCCAGCAGTTCCGGGTTCGACACCGGGGAGCTGTTTTTT.

The CDR3 sequence is CASSPGGINTGELFF. The CDR3 DNA reads TGTGCCAGCAGCCCCGGGGGCATAAACACCGGGGAGCTGTTTTTT. The chain recombines TRBV11-2 with TRBJ2-2; D is possibly TRBD1 or TRBD2 (6 bases each). Looked up from germline, CDR1 is SGHAT and CDR2 is FQNNGV. This CDR3 region has 15 residues. V was shortened by 5 bases and J by 2 bases, with 12 bases between the two germline ends.

This sequence joins TRBV29-1 and TRBJ2-7, with TRBD1 identical over 7 bases. The J segment lost 5 bases and the V segment lost 1 base, leaving 11 bases of the junction unmatched. This CDR3 comprises 15 residues. CDR1 is SQVTM, CDR2 ANQGSEA, per germline. The DNA of the CDR3 is TGCAGCGTTGAAGGGGTCAGGGGGTATGCCAACGAGCAGTACTTC. This gives the protein CSVEGVRGYANEQYF.

The chain carries TRBV18 and TRBJ1-2, with 11 bases that match TRBD1. J was trimmed by 6 bases and V by 3 bases; bases with no gene match: 6. Germline V gives CDR1 KGHSH, CDR2 LQKENI. CDR3 size: 15 residues. The CDR3 sequence is CASSPLGQGADGYTF. CDR3 nucleotides: TGTGCCAGCTCACCCCTAGGACAGGGGGCGGATGGCTACACCTTC.

This clone showed up just once. The rearrangement uses TRBV7-9 and TRBJ2-3, with D unresolved. The CDR3 consists of 15 residues. Germline V gene sequence: CDR1 SEHNR, CDR2 FQNEAQ (reference sequence). V dropped 5 bases and J dropped 0 bases, with 12 bases sitting between them. The CDR3 nucleotides are TGTGCCAGCAGCCAGTCCACGATTAGCACAGATACGCAGTATTTT. Its protein product is CASSQSTISTDTQYF.

This chain connects TRBV6-2 or TRBV6-3 to TRBJ2-1; TRBD2 matches at 14 bases. The CDR3 spans 16 residues. Germline loops: CDR1 MNHEY, CDR2 SVGEGT. V shed 6 bases and J 2 bases; nucleotides not matched to a gene: 3. CDR3 nucleotides: TGTGCCAGCAGCCTGACTAGCGGGGGGGCCTACAATGAGCAGTTCTTC. Protein sequence: CASSLTSGGAYNEQFF.

V is TRBV24-1 and J is TRBJ1-6, with unresolved D. CDR1 KGHDR and CDR2 SFDVKD come from the germline V gene. This CDR3 spans 13 amino acids. The V gene lost 6 bases and the J gene lost 9 bases, with 11 bases spanning the gap. The CDR3 sequence is CATSSGSSSPLHF. DNA for the CDR3: TGTGCCACCAGTTCCGGGTCGAGTTCACCCCTCCACTTT.

This chain links TRBV27 with TRBJ2-1; 9 bases line up with TRBD2. V lost 5 bases to trimming and J lost 4 bases; unmatched junction nucleotides: 3. CDR1 and CDR2 from the germline V gene are MNHEY and SMNVEV (reference sequence). The CDR3 is made up of 14 amino acids. CDR3 bases: TGTGCCAGCAGTCAGCGGGGGGCTTACAATGAGCAGTTCTTC. This gives the protein CASSQRGAYNEQFF.

The V gene is TRBV5-1, the J gene TRBJ1-1, with D unresolved. This CDR3 is built from 13 residues. Deletions cut 6 bases from V and 5 bases from J, with 14 bases between. Germline V gene sequence: CDR1 SGHRS, CDR2 YFSETQ. The CDR3 protein is CASTPTVGTEAFF. The CDR3 coding sequence is TGCGCCAGCACACCAACTGTGGGGACTGAAGCTTTCTTT.

The chain is built from TRBV7-9 and TRBJ1-1, with a weak D call TRBD1 (5 bases). There are 14 residues in the CDR3. Looked up from germline, CDR1 is SEHNR and CDR2 is FQNEAQ (reference sequence). V lost 3 bases and J lost 6, with 14 bases in between. The chain's CDR3 is CASSFQQGTSEAFF. The CDR3 DNA is TGTGCCAGCAGCTTCCAACAAGGGACTTCTGAAGCTTTCTTT.

This clone has just one count. This chain connects TRBV6-4 to TRBJ1-1; possible D gene TRBD1, 5 bases. Germline CDR1 is MRHNA and CDR2 is SNTAGT. Trimming stripped 8 bases from V and 1 base from J, with 14 bases between. The CDR3 is 14 amino acids. CDR3 protein: CASRWVGRNTEAFF. The CDR3 bases are TGTGCCAGCCGATGGGTGGGGCGGAACACTGAAGCTTTCTTT.

V is TRBV18 and J is TRBJ2-3; TRBD1 aligns across 9 bases. CDR3 length equals 16 residues. The germline V gene encodes CDR1 KGHSH and CDR2 LQKENI. Germline trimming cut 3 bases from V and 0 bases from J; bases unmatched to any gene: 4. The DNA for the CDR3 is TGTGCCAGCTCACCCGCCGGGACAGGGAGCACAGATACGCAGTATTTT. Translating it yields CASSPAGTGSTDTQYF.

The chain is built from TRBV7-8 and TRBJ1-2, with D unclear. In germline, CDR1 is SGHVS, CDR2 FQNEAQ. The CDR3 loop spans 15 amino acids. The V end lost 2 bases, the J end lost 5 bases, and 15 bases lay between the germline ends. This chain's CDR3 is CASSLLGNALYGYTF. The CDR3 DNA follows: TGTGCCAGCAGCTTACTGGGGAATGCTCTTTATGGCTACACCTTC.

The rearrangement joins TRBV18 to TRBJ2-7; the D call may be TRBD1 or TRBD2 (5 bases each). Looked up from germline, CDR1 is KGHSH and CDR2 is LQKENI. V was cut by 5 bases and J by 2 bases, with 10 bases left in between. The CDR3 sequence is 13 residues long. CDR3 protein: CASSGDGPYEQYF. DNA for the CDR3: TGTGCCAGCTCAGGGGACGGCCCCTACGAGCAGTACTTC.